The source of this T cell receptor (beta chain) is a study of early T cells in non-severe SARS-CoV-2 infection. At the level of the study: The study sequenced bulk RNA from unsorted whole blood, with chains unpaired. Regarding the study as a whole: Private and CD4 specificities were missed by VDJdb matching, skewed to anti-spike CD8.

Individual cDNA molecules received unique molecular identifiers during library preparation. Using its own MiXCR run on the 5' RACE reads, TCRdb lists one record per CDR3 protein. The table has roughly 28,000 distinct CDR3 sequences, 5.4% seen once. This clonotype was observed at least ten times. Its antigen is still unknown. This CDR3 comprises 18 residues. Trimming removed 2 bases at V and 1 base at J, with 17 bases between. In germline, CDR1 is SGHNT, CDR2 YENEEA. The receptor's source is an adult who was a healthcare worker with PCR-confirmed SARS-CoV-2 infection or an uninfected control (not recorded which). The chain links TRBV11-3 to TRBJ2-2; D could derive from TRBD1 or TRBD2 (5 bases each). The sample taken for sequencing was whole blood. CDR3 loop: CASSLSLMGTQNTGELFF. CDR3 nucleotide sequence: TGTGCCAGCAGCTTATCTCTTATGGGGACCCAGAACACCGGGGAGCTGTTTTTT.